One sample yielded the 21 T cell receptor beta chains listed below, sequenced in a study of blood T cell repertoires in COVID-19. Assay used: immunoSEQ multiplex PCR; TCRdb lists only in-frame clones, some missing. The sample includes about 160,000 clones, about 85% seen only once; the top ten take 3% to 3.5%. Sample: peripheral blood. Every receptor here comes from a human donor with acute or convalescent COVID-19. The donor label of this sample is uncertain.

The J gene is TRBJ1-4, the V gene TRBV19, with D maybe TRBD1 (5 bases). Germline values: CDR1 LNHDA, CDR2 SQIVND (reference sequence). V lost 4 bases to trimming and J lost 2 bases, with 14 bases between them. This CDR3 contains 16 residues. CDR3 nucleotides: TGTGCCAGTAGTAAGGTACCAGGGCTCACTAATGAAAAACTGTTTTTT. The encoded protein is CASSKVPGLTNEKLFF.

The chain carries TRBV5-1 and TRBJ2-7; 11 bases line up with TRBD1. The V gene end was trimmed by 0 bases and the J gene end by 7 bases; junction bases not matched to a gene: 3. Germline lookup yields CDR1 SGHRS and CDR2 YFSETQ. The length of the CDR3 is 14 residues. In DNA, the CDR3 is TGCGCCAGCAGCTTGGGGACAGGGGGCCGAGAGCAGTACTTC. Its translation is CASSLGTGGREQYF.

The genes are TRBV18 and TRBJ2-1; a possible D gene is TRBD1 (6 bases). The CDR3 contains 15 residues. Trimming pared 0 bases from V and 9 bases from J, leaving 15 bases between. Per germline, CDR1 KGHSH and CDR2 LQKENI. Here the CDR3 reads CASSPPRDMGSEQFF. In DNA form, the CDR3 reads TGTGCCAGCTCACCACCGAGGGACATGGGGTCTGAGCAGTTCTTC.

CDR3 sequence (DNA): TGTGCCAGCAGCGCGAGCGGGGGCTGGACCGGGGAGCTGTTTTTT. Translating it yields CASSASGGWTGELFF. The rearrangement uses TRBV9 and TRBJ2-2; 8 bases map to TRBD2. The CDR3 sequence is 15 residues long. Germline lookup yields CDR1 SGDLS and CDR2 YYNGEE. Trimming at V came to 3 bases and at J to 5 bases, leaving 6 bases not matched to a gene. Full variable domain (remainder filled in from reference TRBV9 and TRBJ2-2): DSGVTQTPKHLITATGQRVTLRCSPRSGDLSVYWYQQSLDQGLQFLIQYYNGEERAKGNILERFSAQQFPDLHSELNLSSLELGDSALYFCASSASGGWTGELFFGEGSRLTVL.

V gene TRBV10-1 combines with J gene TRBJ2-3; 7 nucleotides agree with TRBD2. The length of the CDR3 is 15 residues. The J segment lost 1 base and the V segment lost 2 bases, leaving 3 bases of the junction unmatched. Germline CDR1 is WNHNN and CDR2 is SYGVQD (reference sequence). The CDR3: CASSERDYGTDTQYF. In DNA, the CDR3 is TGCGCCAGCAGTGAGAGGGACTACGGCACAGATACGCAGTATTTT.

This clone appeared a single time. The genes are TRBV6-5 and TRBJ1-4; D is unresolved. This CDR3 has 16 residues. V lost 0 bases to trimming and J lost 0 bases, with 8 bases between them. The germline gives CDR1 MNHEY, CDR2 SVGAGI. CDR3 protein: CASSYSTGATNEKLFF. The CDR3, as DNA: TGTGCCAGCAGTTACTCGACGGGTGCAACTAATGAAAAACTGTTTTTT.

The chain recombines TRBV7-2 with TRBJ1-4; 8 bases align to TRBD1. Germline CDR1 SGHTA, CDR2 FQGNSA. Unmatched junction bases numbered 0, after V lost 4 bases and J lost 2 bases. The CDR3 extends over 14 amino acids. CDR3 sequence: CASSWDRTNEKLFF. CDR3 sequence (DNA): TGTGCCAGCAGCTGGGACAGGACTAATGAAAAACTGTTTTTT.

CDR3 protein: CASSPYSQGASGNTIYF. Written as DNA, the CDR3 is TGTGCCAGCAGCCCCTACTCCCAGGGGGCGTCTGGAAACACCATATATTTT. This chain joins TRBV3-1 (or the pseudogene TRBV3-2) and TRBJ1-3; 8 nucleotides line up with TRBD1. This CDR3 comprises 17 residues. V lost 4 bases to trimming and J lost 1 base; unmatched junction nucleotides: 9. Germline values: CDR1 LGHDT, CDR2 YNNKEL (reference sequence).

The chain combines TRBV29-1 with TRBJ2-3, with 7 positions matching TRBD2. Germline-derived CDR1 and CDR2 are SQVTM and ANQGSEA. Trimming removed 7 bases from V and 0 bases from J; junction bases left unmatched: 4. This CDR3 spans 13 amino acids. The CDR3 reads CSARGGSTDTQYF. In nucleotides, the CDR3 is TGCAGCGCTCGCGGGGGAAGCACAGATACGCAGTATTTT.

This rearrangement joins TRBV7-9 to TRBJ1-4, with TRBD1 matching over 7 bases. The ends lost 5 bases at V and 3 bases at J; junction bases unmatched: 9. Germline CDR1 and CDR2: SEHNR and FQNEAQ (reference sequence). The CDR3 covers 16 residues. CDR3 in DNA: TGTGCCAGCAGCCATGGAAACAGGGGAGCTAATGAAAAACTGTTTTTT. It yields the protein CASSHGNRGANEKLFF.

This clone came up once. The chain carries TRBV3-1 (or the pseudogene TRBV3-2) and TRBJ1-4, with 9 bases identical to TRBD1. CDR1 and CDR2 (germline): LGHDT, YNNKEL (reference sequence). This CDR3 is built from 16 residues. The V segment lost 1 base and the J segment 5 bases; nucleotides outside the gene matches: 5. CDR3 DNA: TGTGCCAGCAGCCAAGGCCGGGACAGGGTCAATGAAAAACTGTTTTTT. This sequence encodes CASSQGRDRVNEKLFF.

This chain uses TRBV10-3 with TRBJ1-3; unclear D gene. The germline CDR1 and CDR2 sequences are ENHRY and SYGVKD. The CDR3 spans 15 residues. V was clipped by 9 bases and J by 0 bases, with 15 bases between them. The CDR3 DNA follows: TGTGCCATAGGTAGTCTTAGCAACTCTGGAAACACCATATATTTT. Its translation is CAIGSLSNSGNTIYF.

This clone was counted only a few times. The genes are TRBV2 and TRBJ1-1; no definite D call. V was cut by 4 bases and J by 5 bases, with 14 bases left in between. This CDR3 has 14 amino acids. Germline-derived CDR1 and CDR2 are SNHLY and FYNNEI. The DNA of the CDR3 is TGTGCCAGCAGTGGACTAATAGTGGGGACTGAAGCTTTCTTT. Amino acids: CASSGLIVGTEAFF.

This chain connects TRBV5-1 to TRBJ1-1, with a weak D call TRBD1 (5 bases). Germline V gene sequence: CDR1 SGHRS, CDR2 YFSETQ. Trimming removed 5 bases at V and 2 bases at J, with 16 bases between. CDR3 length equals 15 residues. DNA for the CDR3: TGCGCCAGCAGGGCTCTCGTCCAGGGAAACACTGAAGCTTTCTTT. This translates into CASRALVQGNTEAFF.

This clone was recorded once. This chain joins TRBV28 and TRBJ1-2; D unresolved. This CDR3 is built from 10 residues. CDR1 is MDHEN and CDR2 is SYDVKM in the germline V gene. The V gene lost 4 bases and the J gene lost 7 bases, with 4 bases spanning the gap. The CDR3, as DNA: TGTGCCAGCAGTTCATCTGGCTACACCTTC. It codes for CASSSSGYTF.

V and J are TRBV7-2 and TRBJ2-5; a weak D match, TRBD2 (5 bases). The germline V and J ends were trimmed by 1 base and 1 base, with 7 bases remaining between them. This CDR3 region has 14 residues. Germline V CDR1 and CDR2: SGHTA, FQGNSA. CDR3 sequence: CASSLGRAQETQYF. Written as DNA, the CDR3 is TGTGCCAGCAGCTTAGGGCGGGCCCAAGAGACCCAGTACTTC.

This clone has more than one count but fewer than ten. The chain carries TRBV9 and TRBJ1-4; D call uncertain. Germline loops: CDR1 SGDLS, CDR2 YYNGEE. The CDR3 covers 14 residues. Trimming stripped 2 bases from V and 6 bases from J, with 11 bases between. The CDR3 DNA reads TGTGCCAGCAGCGTCGGCATCGGGGATGAAAAACTGTTTTTT. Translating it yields CASSVGIGDEKLFF.

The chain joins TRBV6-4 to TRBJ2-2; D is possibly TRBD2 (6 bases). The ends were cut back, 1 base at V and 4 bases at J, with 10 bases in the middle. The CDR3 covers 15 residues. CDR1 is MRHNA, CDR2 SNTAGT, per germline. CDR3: CASSDWGDATGELFF. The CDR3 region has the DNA TGTGCCAGCAGTGACTGGGGGGATGCCACCGGGGAGCTGTTTTTT.

The CDR3 protein is CASSLYPGQKAFF. In nucleotides, the CDR3 is TGTGCCAGCAGTTTATACCCGGGACAGAAAGCTTTCTTT. The genes are TRBV27 and TRBJ1-1; 7 nucleotides match TRBD1. The length of the CDR3 is 13 residues. The V and J ends lost 1 base and 9 bases, in that order; junction bases with no gene match: 5. The V gene's germline CDR1 is MNHEY and CDR2 SMNVEV (reference sequence).

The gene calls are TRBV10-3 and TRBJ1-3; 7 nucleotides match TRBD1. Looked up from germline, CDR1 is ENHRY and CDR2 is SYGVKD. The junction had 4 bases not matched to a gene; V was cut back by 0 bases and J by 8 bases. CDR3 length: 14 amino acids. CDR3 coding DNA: TGTGCCATCAGTGAGTCGACAGGGACGGACACCATATATTTT. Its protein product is CAISESTGTDTIYF.

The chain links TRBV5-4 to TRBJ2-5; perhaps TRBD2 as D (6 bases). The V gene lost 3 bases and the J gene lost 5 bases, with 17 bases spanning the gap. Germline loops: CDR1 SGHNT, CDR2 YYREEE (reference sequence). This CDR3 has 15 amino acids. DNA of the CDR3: TGTGCCAGCAGCTCTGGTAGGGCGGGAAGGGAGACCCAGTACTTC. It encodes CASSSGRAGRETQYF. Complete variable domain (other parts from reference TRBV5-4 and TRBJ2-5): ETGVTQSPTHLIKTRGQQVTLRCSSQSGHNTVSWYQQALGQGPQFIFQYYREEENGRGNFPPRFSGLQFPNYSSELNVNALELDDSALYLCASSSGRAGRETQYFGPGTRLLVL.